This TCR beta chain was identified during a study of beta chain features in type 1 diabetes. The CDR3 spans 14 residues. Germline values: CDR1 SQVTM, CDR2 ANQGSEA. V lost 4 bases to trimming and J lost 3 bases, with 13 bases between them. The entirety of the isolated RNA underwent reverse transcription, so expressed TCRB transcripts were sequenced. Produced via immunoSEQ multiplex PCR; TCRdb's table is partial and in-frame only. This table has around 180,000 clones, about 13% appearing once. Markers CD45RO/CCR7/CD25/CD127/CD95/CD27 served to sort CD4+ naive, central memory, regulatory and stem cell-like memory cells. This clone appeared a few times.

The chain joins TRBV29-1 to TRBJ2-1; tentative D call: TRBD1 (6 bases). Sample: central memory CD4+ T cells from blood. The sequence came from a young woman in good health. In DNA form, the CDR3 reads TGCAGCGTTGGAACAGGGCCGGTCTACAATGAGCAGTTCTTC. Encoded protein: CSVGTGPVYNEQFF.